The clone carrying this TCR beta chain was detected many times. Its specificity is unknown. TCRdb reprocessed the 5' RACE reads via MiXCR and lists one record per CDR3 protein. Among around 130,000 distinct CDR3 sequences listed, roughly 6% were seen once. The sample belongs to a study of T-cell memory formation after mild COVID-19. General study findings and limits: Balance between CD4 and CD8 was seen in clones contracting day 15 to 85, and a CD4+ lean was seen in later expanders.

The V end was cut by 4 bases, the J end by 5 bases, with 13 bases between. CDR1 KGHDR and CDR2 SFDVKD come from the germline V gene. The CDR3 has 15 residues. The sequencing input was PBMCs or a T cell subset sorted from them (not recorded which). The clonotype was recovered from an adult woman who had mild COVID-19 (a few samples of this study predate the infection). Cell type and time point are not known. V usage is TRBV24-1 and J usage is TRBJ2-2; D might be TRBD1 or TRBD2, each matching 5 bases. This CDR3 reads CATSDPGRLTGELFF. CDR3 bases: TGTGCCACCAGTGACCCGGGACGACTAACCGGGGAGCTGTTTTTT.